The clone carrying this TCR beta chain occurred once. Documented treatment: 19 received Ad26.COV2.S at low or high dose, single or two shots; roughly five received placebo; per-sample allocation not given. Collection of samples fell on day 63 after the first vaccine or placebo injection. The data were produced by immunoSEQ multiplex PCR, yet TCRdb's version contains in-frame clones alone and is incomplete. The table shows around 300,000 clones, with 88% occurring only once. This specimen comes from a study of Ad26.COV2.S vaccination and SARS-CoV-2 variants. Germline values: CDR1 SGHTA, CDR2 FQGNSA. The CDR3 has 18 residues. V trimming: 5 bases; J trimming: 0 bases; junction bases outside the gene matches: 9.

Material: peripheral blood, obtained in a trial of Ad26.COV2.S vaccine versus placebo. The receptor's source is a person between 18 and 59 years old who received the Ad26.COV2.S COVID-19 vaccine or a placebo. V gene TRBV7-2 combines with J gene TRBJ2-6; 8 bases align to TRBD1. CDR3 nucleotides: TGTGCCAGCAGCCTACAGACAGGGGTTTACTCTGGGGCCAACGTCCTGACTTTC. Translating gives CASSLQTGVYSGANVLTF. Combining the CDR3 with reference TRBV7-2 and TRBJ2-6 gives the whole variable domain GAGVSQSPSNKVTEKGKDVELRCDPISGHTALYWYRQSLGQGLEFLIYFQGNSAPDKSGLPSDRFSAERTGGSVSTLTIQRTQQEDSAVYLCASSLQTGVYSGANVLTFGAGSRLTVL.